One sample yielded the 4 T cell receptor beta chains listed below, sequenced in a study of cytomegalovirus exposure and HLA in healthy donors. TCRdb keeps only in-frame clones here, not all; method: immunoSEQ multiplex PCR. The data contain around 190,000 clones, about 81% of them singletons. The sample taken for sequencing was PBMCs. Every receptor here comes from a woman aged 25 to 39 in good health and CMV-seronegative.

The rearrangement uses TRBV5-1 and TRBJ2-7; TRBD1 matches at 7 bases. V was pared by 2 bases and J by 3 bases, with 8 bases of the junction left unmatched. This CDR3 region has 15 residues. The germline CDR1 and CDR2 sequences are SGHRS and YFSETQ. For the CDR3, the DNA is TGCGCCAGCAGCTTACAGGGGCACGCAAGCTACGAGCAGTACTTC. Amino acids: CASSLQGHASYEQYF.

The chain carries TRBV7-3 and TRBJ2-1; 9 bases line up with TRBD1. Germline assignment: CDR1 SGHTA and CDR2 FQGTGA. This CDR3 has 18 residues. The V gene end was trimmed by 5 bases and the J gene end by 0 bases; junction bases not matched to a gene: 11. This chain's CDR3 is CASSRTPSGQGSYNEQFF. Here the CDR3 DNA reads TGTGCCAGCAGCCGTACCCCTTCGGGACAGGGCTCCTACAATGAGCAGTTCTTC.

This clone was seen once. The rearrangement links TRBV2 to TRBJ1-2; weak D call: TRBD1 (5 bases). Germline assignment: CDR1 SNHLY and CDR2 FYNNEI. Trimming took 5 bases from V and 3 from J, leaving 16 bases between them. The CDR3 extends over 15 amino acids. The CDR3 DNA sequence: TGTGCCAGCAGTACAATCAGGGAGGTGGACTATGGCTACACCTTC. It encodes CASSTIREVDYGYTF.

CDR3: CASSDQGSSSYEQYF. The CDR3 nucleotides read TGTGCCAGCAGTGATCAGGGATCCAGCTCCTACGAGCAGTACTTC. The rearrangement links TRBV2 to TRBJ2-7; D is possibly TRBD1 (5 bases). The V gene lost 3 bases and the J gene lost 0 bases, with 12 bases spanning the gap. This CDR3 is built from 15 residues. Germline lookup yields CDR1 SNHLY and CDR2 FYNNEI.